What follows is one TCR beta chain and its context. Its specificity is unknown. The sample belongs to a study of human T cells and chemical hapten exposure. Study summary: While the approximately 23-week study was under way, patients received diphenylcyclopropenone on the scalp every week. Findings and caveats of the study: There were significantly more large CDR3 similarity clusters among expanded TCRs than among controls.

Time point in this sample: pre-sensitization, week 0. As for treatment: therapeutic diphenylcyclopropenone sensitization with weekly scalp DPC. MiXCR, run by TCRdb on the RACE reads, gives a single entry per CDR3 protein. The repertoire holds tens of thousands of distinct CDR3 sequences, with under 15% as singletons. The sequencing here drew on whole blood, taken in connection with sensitization to the hapten diphenylcyclopropenone (DPC). The origin of this receptor is a woman in her twenties or thirties with alopecia areata. Some clones in this sample may be carry-over from other donors' samples.

The CDR3 spells CSGSEENTDTQYF. The CDR3 DNA reads TGCAGCGGCTCGGAGGAAAACACAGATACGCAGTATTTT. J is TRBJ2-3 and V is TRBV29-1, with D possibly matching TRBD2 (5 bases). The V gene lost 7 bases and the J gene lost 2 bases, with 13 bases spanning the gap. Germline V gives CDR1 SQVTM, CDR2 ANQGSEA. This CDR3 is 13 amino acids long.